The 23 T cell receptor beta chains below were found in one sample sequenced in a study of regulatory T cells in long-lasting Graves disease. With iRepertoire HTBI primers and Arm-PCR of CDR3 regions, TCR beta libraries were built. MiXCR, applied by TCRdb to the multiplex PCR reads, yields one record per CDR3 protein. Of over 300,000 distinct CDR3 sequences listed, about 16% are singletons. Time point here: newly diagnosed GD, antithyroid drugs for less than 3 months. RNA from PBMCs was the source of the TCR library. Sample: peripheral blood mononuclear cells (PBMCs), taken at new diagnosis, from a patient treated with antithyroid drugs. The receptors were sampled from a female donor with Graves disease.

The chain is built from TRBV6-2 or TRBV6-3 and TRBJ1-5, with 12 bases lining up with TRBD1. This CDR3 is 16 amino acids long. Germline CDR1 reads MNHEY; CDR2 reads SVGEGT. J was trimmed by 2 bases and V by 6 bases; bases with no gene match: 5. The CDR3 DNA reads TGTGCCAGCAGACCGGGACAGGGGGCGGGCAATCAGCCCCAGCATTTT. Protein sequence: CASRPGQGAGNQPQHF.

Many counts were recorded for this clonotype. V is TRBV12-3 or TRBV12-4 and J is TRBJ1-2, with D possibly matching TRBD1 (6 bases). The germline V and J ends were trimmed by 1 base and 8 bases, with 11 bases remaining between them. The CDR3 has 13 amino acids. The CDR3 loop is CASSLGPRGGYTF. Written as DNA, the CDR3 is TGTGCCAGCAGTTTAGGTCCCAGGGGCGGCTACACCTTC.

There are many counts of this clonotype. The chain uses TRBV5-1 and TRBJ1-4; the D gene is possibly TRBD1 (5 bases). The length of the CDR3 is 19 residues. Trimming cost V 0 bases and J 0 bases, with 18 bases left between them. CDR1 is SGHRS, CDR2 YFSETQ, per germline. The CDR3 protein is CASSLGGQVRIATNEKLFF. CDR3 sequence (DNA): TGCGCCAGCAGCTTGGGTGGACAAGTTCGGATAGCAACTAATGAAAAACTGTTTTTT.

This clonotype has a count of ten or more. The chain uses TRBV7-3 and TRBJ1-5; D is uncertain. Trimming cost V 3 bases and J 2 bases, with 11 bases left between them. The CDR3 loop spans 15 amino acids. The V gene's germline CDR1 is SGHTA and CDR2 FQGTGA. DNA of the CDR3: TGTGCCAGCAGCTTTCGGGCTGGGGGCAATCAGCCCCAGCATTTT. Encoded protein: CASSFRAGGNQPQHF.

The chain recombines TRBV9 with TRBJ1-1; TRBD1 might be the D (5 bases). This CDR3 has 14 residues. From germline, CDR1 is SGDLS and CDR2 YYNGEE. The V end was cut by 2 bases, the J end by 4 bases, with 12 bases between. The CDR3 bases are TGTGCCAGCAGCGTTGGGAGGGGCGGCACTGAAGCTTTCTTT. This translates into CASSVGRGGTEAFF.

V usage is TRBV6-8 and J usage is TRBJ2-7; a possible D gene is TRBD2 (7 bases). There are 16 residues in the CDR3. Germline lookup yields CDR1 MNHGY and CDR2 SAAAGT. Between the trimmed V and J ends, which lost 2 bases and 3 bases, there was a span of 17 bases. The DNA for the CDR3 is TGTGCCAGCAGTTACCCCCTGGGGGGGCTTATCTACGAGCAGTACTTC. It translates to CASSYPLGGLIYEQYF.

This clonotype was seen ten or more times. V usage is TRBV6-1 and J usage is TRBJ1-5, with D possibly being TRBD1 (6 bases). V gave up 2 bases and J gave up 7 bases, with 15 bases separating them. Looked up from germline, CDR1 is MNHNS and CDR2 is SASEGT. The CDR3 consists of 15 residues. CDR3 in DNA: TGTGCCAGCAGTGAAAATCAGGGGAGTCGGCAGCCCCAGCATTTT. This encodes CASSENQGSRQPQHF.

As to this clonotype: Possible read error: a much larger clone is one base away. The gene calls are TRBV3-1 and TRBJ2-1; D is undetermined. V was shortened by 2 bases and J by 7 bases, with 9 bases between the two germline ends. The CDR3 is made up of 13 amino acids. Germline CDR1 reads LGHDT; CDR2 reads YNNKEL (reference sequence). The DNA for the CDR3 is TGTGCCAGCAGCCAATTGGTCTGTAATGAGCAGTTCTTC. Its translation is CASSQLVCNEQFF.

About this clonotype: A clone one base away is much larger, so this may be a read error. This chain uses TRBV6-5 with TRBJ1-3; D is unresolved. Germline-derived CDR1 and CDR2 are MNHEY and SVGAGI. This CDR3 has 17 residues. The CDR3 region is CAGSYSNPRRSGNTIYF. CDR3 sequence (DNA): TGTGCCGGCAGTTACTCGAACCCACGCCGCTCTGGAAACACCATATATTTT.

This clonotype was counted ten times or more. The chain carries TRBV20-1 and TRBJ2-3; D might be TRBD1 (5 bases). Trimming took 4 bases from V and 3 from J, leaving 5 bases between them. CDR1 and CDR2 from the germline V gene are DFQATT and SNEGSKA (reference sequence). The CDR3 consists of 11 residues. Here the CDR3 DNA reads TGCAGTGCTAAGGGGACAGATACGCAGTATTTT. Its translation is CSAKGTDTQYF.

This clonotype was seen at least ten times. This chain joins TRBV20-1 and TRBJ1-5; 7 bases map to TRBD1. Trimming took 3 bases from V and 0 from J; bases not matched to a gene: 8. CDR1 DFQATT and CDR2 SNEGSKA come from the germline V gene (reference sequence). CDR3 length equals 16 residues. The CDR3 DNA is TGCAGTGCTAGTTGGGACAGCCGATATAGCAATCAGCCCCAGCATTTT. Translated: CSASWDSRYSNQPQHF.

The sample holds many counts of this clonotype. The genes are TRBV5-1 and TRBJ2-3; D is perhaps TRBD1 (6 bases). V was trimmed by 4 bases and J by 3 bases, leaving 15 bases between them. The CDR3 extends over 15 amino acids. Germline CDR1 SGHRS, CDR2 YFSETQ. CDR3 sequence: CASSPRQVLTDTQYF. The CDR3 coding sequence is TGCGCCAGCAGCCCAAGACAGGTGCTAACAGATACGCAGTATTTT.

This clonotype was recorded many times. The chain couples TRBV3-1 to TRBJ2-7; a possible D gene is TRBD2 (5 bases). V was pared by 1 base and J by 2 bases, with 15 bases between. CDR1 is LGHDT, CDR2 YNNKEL, per germline (reference sequence). The CDR3 has 16 residues. In DNA, the CDR3 is TGTGCCAGCAGCCAAGGGGAGACCTCATTAGCCTACGAGCAGTACTTC. Translated: CASSQGETSLAYEQYF.

This clonotype was seen a handful of times. The rearrangement uses TRBV24-1 and TRBJ2-1, with 8 bases that match TRBD1. This CDR3 has 15 amino acids. CDR1 is KGHDR and CDR2 is SFDVKD in the germline V gene. Trimming took 0 bases from V and 3 from J; bases not matched to a gene: 0. CDR3 amino acids: CATSDLGTGYNEQFF. CDR3 bases: TGTGCCACCAGTGATTTGGGGACAGGCTACAATGAGCAGTTCTTC.

The chain couples TRBV7-9 to TRBJ2-1; 13 bases align to TRBD2. CDR1 is SEHNR and CDR2 is FQNEAQ in the germline V gene (reference sequence). The CDR3 is made up of 19 amino acids. V lost 11 bases and J lost 5; bases outside the gene matches: 21. The CDR3 is CAATRTSGSPPGSHNEQFF. In DNA form, the CDR3 reads TGTGCCGCAACTCGGACTAGCGGGAGCCCCCCTGGGAGTCACAATGAGCAGTTCTTC.

This clonotype has at least ten counts. V and J are TRBV27 and TRBJ2-3; D remains unclear. The germline V gene encodes CDR1 MNHEY and CDR2 SMNVEV (reference sequence). The CDR3 consists of 14 residues. With 8 bases removed from V and 4 bases from J, the gap between germline ends came to 16 bases. The CDR3 DNA reads as TGTGCCAGCCAGCCGGGCCATGCAGCAGATACGCAGTATTTT. Translated, it gives CASQPGHAADTQYF.

Concerning this clonotype itself: A single base separates this from a much larger clone, so it may be a read error. The chain is built from TRBV10-1 and TRBJ2-1; D possibly corresponds to TRBD1 (5 bases). The germline V gene has CDR1 WNHNN and CDR2 SYGVQD (reference sequence). This CDR3 is built from 14 residues. The CDR3 region has the DNA TGCGCCAGCAGTGTGTCAGGGCAGCTGGATGAGCAGTCCTTC. Amino acids: CASSVSGQLDEQSF.

This clonotype was seen ten or more times. This chain connects TRBV27 to TRBJ1-1, with 10 bases matching TRBD1. The germline V gene has CDR1 MNHEY and CDR2 SMNVEV (reference sequence). The V gene end was trimmed by 2 bases and the J gene end by 0 bases; junction bases not matched to a gene: 3. This CDR3 comprises 16 residues. The CDR3 nucleotides are TGTGCCAGCAGTTTAAGTGGACAGGGGGTGAACACTGAAGCTTTCTTT. Its translation is CASSLSGQGVNTEAFF.

The chain recombines TRBV12-3 or TRBV12-4 with TRBJ2-7; D gene uncertain. The ends were cut back, 5 bases at V and 3 bases at J, with 8 bases in the middle. The CDR3 consists of 12 residues. CDR3 DNA: TGTGCCAGCAGTGTGGGCAGCTACGAGCAGTACTTC. Its translation is CASSVGSYEQYF.

This clonotype appeared many times. The CDR3 here is CASSRGGGWNEQFF. CDR3 coding DNA: TGTGCCAGCAGTCGAGGGGGGGGCTGGAATGAGCAGTTCTTC. V gene TRBV12-3 or TRBV12-4 combines with J gene TRBJ2-1; D possibly corresponds to TRBD2 (7 bases). This CDR3 comprises 14 residues. Trimming removed 5 bases from V and 7 bases from J, with 15 bases in between.

Comments on this clonotype: An end of the junction differs from the germline gene, which may be a read error. This chain connects TRBV7-9 to TRBJ2-7, with 8 bases lining up with TRBD2. CDR3 length: 13 residues. CDR1 is SEHNR, CDR2 FQNEAQ, per germline (reference sequence). The CDR3 is CASSLRASGWPYF. CDR3 sequence (DNA): TGCGCCAGCAGCTTGAGGGCTAGCGGGTGGCCCTACTTC.

This clonotype was picked up many times. V usage is TRBV7-2 and J usage is TRBJ2-1; 11 positions agree with TRBD2. CDR1 is SGHTA, CDR2 FQGNSA, per germline. The CDR3 runs 13 residues. Trimming took 1 base from V and 10 from J; bases not matched to a gene: 0. Here the CDR3 DNA reads TGTGCCAGCAGCTTAGGACTAGCGGGAGAGCAGTTCTTC. It is translated as CASSLGLAGEQFF.

The chain couples TRBV5-1 to TRBJ2-7; 11 bases are a match to TRBD2. CDR1 is SGHRS and CDR2 is YFSETQ in the germline V gene. The CDR3 consists of 13 residues. Germline trimming cut 1 base from V and 6 bases from J; bases unmatched to any gene: 0. The CDR3: CASSLTSGSEQYF. CDR3 in DNA: TGCGCCAGCAGCTTGACTAGCGGGAGCGAGCAGTACTTC. The variable domain in full, with the rest retrieved from reference TRBV5-1 and TRBJ2-7, is KAGVTQTPRYLIKTRGQQVTLSCSPISGHRSVSWYQQTPGQGLQFLFEYFSETQRNKGNFPGRFSGRQFSNSRSEMNVSTLELGDSALYLCASSLTSGSEQYFGPGTRLTVT.